The 30 T cell receptor beta chains listed next were all sequenced from one sample in a study of PD-L1 blockade in urothelial cancer. The sample's time point: pretreatment peripheral blood. Method: immunoSEQ multiplex PCR; TCRdb's copy keeps in-frame clones and lacks some. The data show fewer than 80,000 clones, with about four fifths seen just once and 3.2% held by the top ten. Sequenced here: PBMCs, sampled around atezolizumab (anti-PD-L1) treatment. The receptors were gathered from a man in his 70s with urothelial cancer.

The rearrangement uses TRBV30 and TRBJ1-3; 9 bases agree with TRBD1. J lost 5 bases, V lost 3 bases, and 11 bases had no gene match. This CDR3 has 16 residues. In germline, CDR1 is GTSNPN, CDR2 SVGIG (reference sequence). CDR3 coding DNA: TGTGCCTGGAGAGATAGACCGGGACAGGGTAGAAACACCATATATTTT. Its protein is CAWRDRPGQGRNTIYF.

The table lists this clone with many counts. The CDR3 here is CASSEDDRDGYTF. CDR3 nucleotides: TGTGCCAGCAGTGAAGATGACAGGGATGGCTACACCTTC. The V gene is TRBV2, the J gene TRBJ1-2; 7 bases line up with TRBD1. J gave up 6 bases and V 1 base, and 2 bases lay outside the gene matches. This CDR3 contains 13 residues. Germline CDR1 and CDR2: SNHLY and FYNNEI.

The J gene is TRBJ1-1, the V gene TRBV20-1; TRBD1 might be the D (5 bases). Trimming removed 3 bases from V and 8 bases from J, with 10 bases in between. CDR1 and CDR2 from the germline V gene are DFQATT and SNEGSKA (reference sequence). CDR3 length: 11 amino acids. This CDR3 is CSASLQVEAFF. The CDR3, as DNA: TGCAGTGCTAGCTTACAGGTCGAAGCTTTCTTT.

This sequence joins TRBV5-1 and TRBJ2-5; possibly TRBD2 for D (5 bases). There are 15 residues in the CDR3. Germline CDR1 and CDR2: SGHRS and YFSETQ. V was cut by 2 bases and J by 1 base, with 12 bases left in between. DNA for the CDR3: TGCGCCAGCAGCTTTGAGGGCAACCGCCAAGAGACCCAGTACTTC. It translates to CASSFEGNRQETQYF.

The chain couples TRBV18 to TRBJ2-3; 12 bases align to TRBD2. The V and J ends lost 4 bases and 2 bases, in that order; junction bases with no gene match: 4. The V gene's germline CDR1 is KGHSH and CDR2 LQKENI. The CDR3 length is 16 residues. The CDR3 region has the DNA TGTGCCAGCTCACTGAGGACTAGCGGGAACACAGATACGCAGTATTTT. Encoded protein: CASSLRTSGNTDTQYF.

The J gene is TRBJ1-1, the V gene TRBV5-1; the D gene is possibly TRBD1 (6 bases). Deletions cut 4 bases from V and 0 bases from J, with 13 bases between. The CDR3 consists of 15 residues. Germline CDR1 is SGHRS and CDR2 is YFSETQ. The chain's CDR3 is CASSPGGPMNTEAFF. The CDR3, as DNA: TGCGCCAGCAGCCCCGGGGGGCCCATGAACACTGAAGCTTTCTTT. The full variable domain, its missing parts supplied by reference TRBV5-1 and TRBJ1-1, is KAGVTQTPRYLIKTRGQQVTLSCSPISGHRSVSWYQQTPGQGLQFLFEYFSETQRNKGNFPGRFSGRQFSNSRSEMNVSTLELGDSALYLCASSPGGPMNTEAFFGQGTRLTVV.

V gene TRBV27 combines with J gene TRBJ2-6; D remains ambiguous. CDR1 and CDR2 from the germline V gene are MNHEY and SMNVEV (reference sequence). The CDR3 is made up of 16 amino acids. The V and J ends lost 4 bases and 0 bases respectively, with 10 bases between them. CDR3 loop: CASSSTVTSGANVLTF. CDR3 DNA: TGTGCCAGCAGTTCCACAGTTACCTCTGGGGCCAACGTCCTGACTTTC. Looking up the rest from reference TRBV27 and TRBJ2-6 gives the full variable domain: EAQVTQNPRYLITVTGKKLTVTCSQNMNHEYMSWYRQDPGLGLRQIYYSMNVEVTDKGDVPEGYKVSRKEKRNFPLILESPSPNQTSLYFCASSSTVTSGANVLTFGAGSRLTVL.

This chain connects TRBV5-6 to TRBJ1-1, with TRBD1 matching over 10 bases. Germline assignment: CDR1 SGHDT and CDR2 YYEEEE. The trim removed 4 bases at V and 5 bases at J, leaving 8 bases unmatched. The CDR3 has 15 residues. The DNA for the CDR3 is TGTGCCAGCAGCCAAGGGACAGGGGTTTGGACTGAAGCTTTCTTT. This sequence encodes CASSQGTGVWTEAFF.

V and J are TRBV25-1 and TRBJ1-5; TRBD1 matches 11 bases. This CDR3 has 15 residues. Trimming at V came to 3 bases and at J to 5 bases, leaving 3 bases not matched to a gene. The germline V gene encodes CDR1 MGHDK and CDR2 SYGVNS. The CDR3 region is CASSDPGQGDQPQHF. The DNA of the CDR3 is TGTGCCAGCAGTGATCCGGGACAGGGGGATCAGCCCCAGCATTTT.

V is TRBV5-1 and J is TRBJ2-7, with 8 bases matching TRBD1. With 4 bases clipped from V and 3 bases from J, the junction kept 6 bases outside the gene matches. CDR1 and CDR2 from the germline V gene are SGHRS and YFSETQ. The CDR3 totals 14 residues. As DNA, the CDR3 is TGCGCCAGCAGCGTAACCGGGACAGGCTACGAGCAGTACTTC. It yields the protein CASSVTGTGYEQYF.

This clone has just one count. The rearrangement links TRBV2 to TRBJ1-5, with a possible D match to TRBD1 (6 bases). CDR3 length: 13 amino acids. The germline V gene has CDR1 SNHLY and CDR2 FYNNEI. Trimming pared 6 bases from V and 7 bases from J, leaving 13 bases between. CDR3 coding DNA: TGTGCCAGCAGGGGACAAGCGGGGCAGCCCCAGCATTTT. This gives the protein CASRGQAGQPQHF.

This clone was seen ten or more times. The J gene is TRBJ2-2, the V gene TRBV9, with D possibly being TRBD1 (6 bases). V was trimmed by 1 base and J by 6 bases, leaving 7 bases between them. Per germline, CDR1 SGDLS and CDR2 YYNGEE. The length of the CDR3 is 13 residues. The CDR3 region is CASSVQGPGELFF. The CDR3 region has the DNA TGTGCCAGCAGCGTACAGGGGCCCGGGGAGCTGTTTTTT. The complete variable domain, with remaining parts taken from reference TRBV9 and TRBJ2-2, reads DSGVTQTPKHLITATGQRVTLRCSPRSGDLSVYWYQQSLDQGLQFLIQYYNGEERAKGNILERFSAQQFPDLHSELNLSSLELGDSALYFCASSVQGPGELFFGEGSRLTVL.

This chain joins TRBV7-2 and TRBJ2-5; 7 nucleotides line up with TRBD2. The junction had 8 bases not matched to a gene; V was cut back by 0 bases and J by 7 bases. This CDR3 region has 15 residues. Germline assignment: CDR1 SGHTA and CDR2 FQGNSA. The CDR3 region is CASSLAASGPRTQYF. The CDR3 bases are TGTGCCAGCAGCTTAGCGGCTAGCGGTCCCAGGACCCAGTACTTC.

The chain recombines TRBV6-5 with TRBJ2-7; D might be TRBD1 (6 bases). Trimming took 8 bases from V and 5 from J, leaving 13 bases between them. The CDR3 consists of 12 residues. Germline V gene lookup returns CDR1 MNHEY and CDR2 SVGAGI. CDR3: CASSGTTHEQYF. The CDR3 coding sequence is TGTGCCAGCTCGGGGACAACCCACGAGCAGTACTTC.

This clone was counted only a few times. The V and J genes are TRBV6-5 and TRBJ2-1, with TRBD2 matching 13 bases. There are 15 residues in the CDR3. The germline CDR1 and CDR2 sequences are MNHEY and SVGAGI. Unmatched junction bases numbered 5, after V lost 9 bases and J lost 3 bases. The CDR3 loop is CASRGLAGNYNEQFF. The DNA for the CDR3 is TGTGCCAGTAGGGGACTAGCGGGGAACTACAATGAGCAGTTCTTC.

The chain links TRBV25-1 to TRBJ2-1; the match to TRBD2 covers 10 bases. CDR1 and CDR2 from the germline V gene are MGHDK and SYGVNS. The CDR3 runs 15 residues. After removal of 6 bases from V and 6 bases from J, the junction contained 8 bases not matched to a gene. The CDR3 reads CASRAGTSVGNEQFF. CDR3 DNA sequence: TGTGCCAGCAGAGCCGGGACTAGCGTGGGCAATGAGCAGTTCTTC.

V gene TRBV27 combines with J gene TRBJ2-7; 7 positions match TRBD1. Germline V gives CDR1 MNHEY, CDR2 SMNVEV (reference sequence). This CDR3 is built from 13 residues. V shed 3 bases and J 2 bases; nucleotides not matched to a gene: 1. Here the CDR3 reads CASSFGTAYEQYF. Written as DNA, the CDR3 is TGTGCCAGCAGTTTCGGGACAGCCTACGAGCAGTACTTC.

The chain joins TRBV19 to TRBJ2-7; D is undetermined. The CDR3 totals 12 residues. Germline CDR1 is LNHDA and CDR2 is SQIVND (reference sequence). The CDR3 sequence is CAPNDSNYEQYF. The CDR3 coding sequence is TGTGCTCCGAACGACTCAAACTACGAGCAGTACTTC. Drawing the rest from reference TRBV19 and TRBJ2-7, the complete variable domain is DGGITQSPKYLFRKEGQNVTLSCEQNLNHDAMYWYRQDPGQGLRLIYYSQIVNDFQKGDIAEGYSVSREKKESFPLTVTSAQKNPTAFYLCAPNDSNYEQYFGPGTRLTVT.

The genes are TRBV29-1 and TRBJ2-4; weak D call: TRBD2 (7 bases). The length of the CDR3 is 17 residues. With 6 bases removed from V and 4 bases from J, the gap between germline ends came to 25 bases. Germline V gene data show CDR1 as SQVTM and CDR2 as ANQGSEA. The CDR3 loop reads CSVAGPVGGPEKNIQYF. The CDR3 nucleotides read TGCAGCGTCGCGGGACCCGTGGGGGGGCCGGAAAAAAACATTCAGTACTTC.

Only a few counts were recorded for this clone. One end of the junction fails to match germline, which may point to a read error. V gene TRBV2 combines with J gene TRBJ2-7; 10 positions match TRBD2. The germline CDR1 and CDR2 sequences are SNHLY and FYNNEI. The CDR3 sequence is 12 residues long. The CDR3 nucleotides are TGTGCCAGCAGCCTGATAGCGGGAGGATCCCACTTC. This translates into CASSLIAGGSHF.

The V call is TRBV6-5, the J call TRBJ1-1; no firm D call. Germline values: CDR1 MNHEY, CDR2 SVGAGI. The CDR3 loop spans 13 amino acids. The ends were cut back, 2 bases at V and 4 bases at J, with 8 bases in the middle. Here the CDR3 reads CASSYLEGTEAFF. The CDR3 coding sequence is TGTGCCAGCAGTTACCTGGAGGGCACTGAAGCTTTCTTT.

The chain has TRBV30 and TRBJ2-7; 7 bases agree with TRBD1. The CDR3 is made up of 12 amino acids. From germline, CDR1 is GTSNPN and CDR2 SVGIG (reference sequence). V was clipped by 1 base and J by 3 bases; unmatched bases: 0. The CDR3 region has the DNA TGTGCCTGGAGTGGACAGGGCTACGAGCAGTACTTC. As protein: CAWSGQGYEQYF.

V is TRBV2 and J is TRBJ2-7, with TRBD1 matching 8 bases. Per the germline V gene, CDR1 is SNHLY and CDR2 is FYNNEI. The CDR3 spans 12 residues. Trimming cost V 10 bases and J 2 bases; bases outside gene matches: 4. Here the CDR3 DNA reads TGTGCCACCCGGACAGGGCCCTACGAGCAGTACTTC. Residues: CATRTGPYEQYF.

The chain employs TRBV10-3 and TRBJ2-1, with 13 bases matching TRBD2. The CDR3 has 21 amino acids. CDR1 is ENHRY, CDR2 SYGVKD, per germline. Unmatched junction bases numbered 20, after V lost 0 bases and J lost 9 bases. The CDR3 loop reads CAISESRTVEPGLAGHPEQFF. For the CDR3, the DNA is TGTGCCATCAGTGAGTCCCGGACCGTCGAACCGGGACTAGCGGGACACCCTGAGCAGTTCTTC.

This chain uses TRBV5-6 with TRBJ2-1; a possible D gene is TRBD2 (6 bases). V lost 3 bases and J lost 6, with 22 bases in between. The germline V gene encodes CDR1 SGHDT and CDR2 YYEEEE. The CDR3 is 17 residues long. The CDR3 DNA reads TGTGCCAGCAGCTATGGAGGGCTCCCCAGCGCGAGCAATGAGCAGTTCTTC. Its protein product is CASSYGGLPSASNEQFF.

This clone was detected only a few times. V usage is TRBV18 and J usage is TRBJ2-5; D not resolved. The CDR3 runs to 12 residues. Germline-derived CDR1 and CDR2 are KGHSH and LQKENI. Between the trimmed V and J ends, which lost 4 bases and 2 bases, there was a span of 5 bases. The DNA for the CDR3 is TGTGCCAGCTCACTTCAGCAAGAGACCCAGTACTTC. As protein: CASSLQQETQYF.

This chain connects TRBV6-5 to TRBJ2-3; 11 nucleotides agree with TRBD2. The CDR3 spans 14 residues. CDR1 and CDR2 (germline): MNHEY, SVGAGI. V dropped 10 bases and J dropped 1; count of bases not matched to a gene: 4. The CDR3 loop is CATELAGGTDTQYF. As DNA, the CDR3 is TGTGCCACCGAACTAGCGGGAGGCACAGATACGCAGTATTTT.

The rearrangement joins TRBV6-6 to TRBJ1-2; 12 nucleotides agree with TRBD1. Unmatched junction bases numbered 8, after V lost 5 bases and J lost 7 bases. The CDR3 consists of 15 residues. Germline CDR1 reads MNHNY; CDR2 reads SVGAGI (reference sequence). The CDR3 DNA reads as TGTGCCAGCAGTCACCCGGGACAGGGGGCGGGTGGCTACACCTTC. Its translation: CASSHPGQGAGGYTF.

This chain uses TRBV9 with TRBJ1-2; possibly TRBD1 for D (5 bases). This CDR3 is 14 amino acids long. V lost 7 bases to trimming and J lost 4 bases, with 17 bases between them. Germline V gene sequence: CDR1 SGDLS, CDR2 YYNGEE. This CDR3 reads CASLKGRAVYGYTF. CDR3 sequence (DNA): TGTGCCAGCTTAAAGGGCAGGGCCGTCTATGGCTACACCTTC.

The CDR3 sequence is CASSESRQVIDTQYF. Written as DNA, the CDR3 is TGCGCCAGCAGTGAGTCCCGGCAGGTCATAGATACGCAGTATTTT. This chain links TRBV10-2 with TRBJ2-3; D unresolved. The V gene lost 0 bases and the J gene lost 5 bases, with 12 bases spanning the gap. CDR3 length: 15 residues. From germline, CDR1 is WSHSY and CDR2 SAAADI.